Below are 28 T cell receptor beta chains sequenced from a single sample in a study of molecular identifiers for immune sequencing clone quantification. TCRdb reprocessed the PCR reads with MiXCR, giving one entry per CDR3 protein. The table records approximately 630,000 distinct CDR3 sequences, 25% of them present only once. The sample taken for sequencing was naive CD8+ T cells from blood, with Jurkat cell RNA spiked in. Subset denoted: FACS-sorted CD8+CD4-CCR7+CD45RA+ naive T cells. The receptors were sampled from a human donor in good health. Some libraries in this study had Jurkat cell RNA spiked in.

This clonotype was picked up many times. This rearrangement joins TRBV12-3 or TRBV12-4 to TRBJ2-2; possible D gene TRBD1, 5 bases. V gave up 2 bases and J gave up 1 base, with 8 bases separating them. The length of the CDR3 is 15 residues. This CDR3 reads CASSLRRENTGELFF. CDR3 coding DNA: TGTGCCAGCAGTTTACGCAGGGAGAACACCGGGGAGCTGTTTTTT.

This rearrangement joins TRBV11-2 to TRBJ2-7; 16 nucleotides match TRBD2. CDR1 is SGHAT, CDR2 FQNNGV, per germline. This CDR3 region has 20 residues. The ends lost 3 bases at V and 0 bases at J; junction bases unmatched: 11. The CDR3 sequence is CASSFKAGTSGGVLSYEQYF. The CDR3 DNA reads TGTGCCAGCAGCTTTAAGGCGGGGACTAGCGGGGGGGTACTCTCCTACGAGCAGTACTTC.

This clonotype was detected ten times or more. The genes are TRBV6-6 and TRBJ2-3; D might be TRBD1 or TRBD2, each matching 6 bases. The CDR3 spans 17 residues. Germline assignment: CDR1 MNHNY and CDR2 SVGAGI (reference sequence). Between the trimmed V and J ends, which lost 6 bases and 2 bases, there was a span of 21 bases. The CDR3 protein is CASSLGGPGRFTDTQYF. The CDR3 DNA follows: TGTGCCAGCAGCCTAGGGGGGCCGGGCCGGTTCACAGATACGCAGTATTTT.

The chain carries TRBV7-3 and TRBJ2-3, with 9 bases fitting TRBD2. The V segment lost 1 base and the J segment 5 bases; nucleotides outside the gene matches: 10. The CDR3 contains 17 residues. Germline lookup yields CDR1 SGHTA and CDR2 FQGTGA. CDR3 coding DNA: TGTGCCAGCAGCTTAAAGGGGTTGCGGGAGGGTGAAGATACGCAGTATTTT. Its translation: CASSLKGLREGEDTQYF.

This clonotype was seen only a few times. This chain uses TRBV2 with TRBJ2-3; 14 bases match TRBD2. The germline V gene has CDR1 SNHLY and CDR2 FYNNEI. Germline trimming cut 5 bases from V and 4 bases from J; bases unmatched to any gene: 11. The CDR3 consists of 18 residues. CDR3 coding DNA: TGTGCCAGCAGTACAACCCCGGGACTAGCGGGAGCCGCAGATACGCAGTATTTT. It is translated as CASSTTPGLAGAADTQYF.

Only one count was recorded for this clonotype. A read error may be the cause here, since a much bigger clone is one base away. The chain recombines TRBV20-1 with TRBJ1-2; D gene ambiguous. This CDR3 spans 12 amino acids. Looked up from germline, CDR1 is DFQATT and CDR2 is SNEGSKA (reference sequence). The CDR3 spells CSTRYLGGGYTF. The DNA of the CDR3 is TGCAGTACTAGGTATCTAGGAGGCGGCTACACCTTC.

The chain links TRBV7-6 to TRBJ2-1; 7 nucleotides match TRBD2. The CDR3 totals 15 residues. V was clipped by 1 base and J by 8 bases; unmatched bases: 8. Germline V gives CDR1 SGHVS, CDR2 FNYEAQ. The CDR3 is CASSLGGLSVHEQFF. The CDR3 nucleotides are TGTGCCAGCAGCTTAGGGGGACTATCGGTCCATGAGCAGTTCTTC.

V is TRBV4-1 and J is TRBJ2-1; D is perhaps TRBD2 (5 bases). Germline assignment: CDR1 MGHRA and CDR2 YSYEKL. Trimming removed 1 base at V and 5 bases at J, with 9 bases between. The CDR3 spans 14 residues. This CDR3 reads CASSQVGGDNEQFF. DNA for the CDR3: TGCGCCAGCAGCCAAGTTGGAGGCGACAATGAGCAGTTCTTC.

Note on this clonotype: A much larger clone is a single base away; this may be a read error. This chain connects TRBV19 to TRBJ1-4, with 7 bases fitting TRBD1. Germline assignment: CDR1 LNHDA and CDR2 SQIVND (reference sequence). V shed 6 bases, J shed 4 bases, and the junction held 5 bases outside the gene matches. The CDR3 spans 14 residues. In DNA, the CDR3 is TGTGCCAGTAGAAGTCAGGGGGTTAATGAAAAACTGTTTTTT. Amino acid sequence: CASRSQGVNEKLFF.

Turning to this clonotype: An end of the junction does not agree with germline; a read error may underlie this. This chain links TRBV7-9 with TRBJ2-1; D is possibly TRBD2 (6 bases). The germline V gene has CDR1 SEHNR and CDR2 FQNEAQ (reference sequence). The CDR3 covers 15 residues. The CDR3 coding sequence is TGTGCCAGCGCCGGGGGTCCCCTGGTTTCCAATGAGCAGTGCTTC. Encoded protein: CASAGGPLVSNEQCF. Full variable domain (outside the CDR3, taken from reference TRBV7-9 and TRBJ2-1): DTGVSQNPRHKITKRGQNVTFRCDPISEHNRLYWYRQTLGQGPEFLTYFQNEAQLEKSRLLSDRFSAERPKGSFSTLEIQRTEQGDSAMYLCASAGGPLVSNEQCFGPGTRLTVL.

The sample holds a few counts of this clonotype. A much larger clone differs from this one at a single base, so this may be a read error. The chain combines TRBV29-1 with TRBJ2-7, with D possibly TRBD1 on 5 matching bases. CDR1 SQVTM and CDR2 ANQGSEA come from the germline V gene. The germline V and J ends were trimmed by 6 bases and 4 bases, with 16 bases remaining between them. The CDR3 runs 13 residues. CDR3 sequence: CSVVTARRYEQYF. In DNA, the CDR3 is TGCAGCGTCGTGACAGCTCGAAGGTACGAGCAGTACTTC.

Only a few counts were recorded for this clonotype. A junction end diverges from the germline sequence, so it may reflect a read error. The chain carries TRBV7-9 and TRBJ1-3, with 8 bases lining up with TRBD1. The V gene's germline CDR1 is SEHNR and CDR2 FQNEAQ (reference sequence). The CDR3 covers 16 residues. The CDR3 loop is CASSPGTGISGNTIHF. In nucleotides, the CDR3 is TGTGCCAGCAGCCCGGGGACAGGCATCTCTGGAAACACCATACATTTT.

The CDR3 sequence is CASSYSTSLRPINSPDTQYF. The CDR3, as DNA: TGTGCCAGCAGTTACTCGACCTCTCTCCGACCGATCAACTCCCCAGATACGCAGTATTTT. This sequence joins TRBV6-2 or TRBV6-3 and TRBJ2-3; no firm D call. V was shortened by 0 bases and J by 4 bases, with 26 bases between the two germline ends. The CDR3 runs 20 residues. CDR1 is MNHEY and CDR2 is SVGEGT in the germline V gene.

This clonotype was observed a few times. This chain uses TRBV25-1 with TRBJ2-1; a possible D gene is TRBD1 (6 bases). CDR1 and CDR2 (germline): MGHDK, SYGVNS. The V gene lost 5 bases and the J gene lost 0 bases, with 20 bases spanning the gap. CDR3 length: 18 amino acids. CDR3 in DNA: TGTGCCAGCAGTCCATTAGGGGGAGATCTTCTCTCCTACAATGAGCAGTTCTTC. Amino acid sequence: CASSPLGGDLLSYNEQFF.

The chain couples TRBV27 to TRBJ2-1; D gene ambiguous. Germline V gene data show CDR1 as MNHEY and CDR2 as SMNVEV (reference sequence). CDR3 size: 14 residues. Trimming shortened V by 5 bases and J by 2 bases, and 10 bases separated the two germline ends. This CDR3 reads CASSETVPYNEQFF. The DNA of the CDR3 is TGTGCCAGCAGTGAGACGGTGCCCTACAATGAGCAGTTCTTC.

At least ten counts were recorded for this clonotype. The chain employs TRBV27 and TRBJ2-7, with 12 bases that match TRBD2. The CDR3 is 17 amino acids. CDR1 is MNHEY and CDR2 is SMNVEV in the germline V gene (reference sequence). V lost 3 bases to trimming and J lost 2 bases; unmatched junction nucleotides: 8. In nucleotides, the CDR3 is TGTGCCAGCAGTTTGTCGCTAGCGGGAGGGCCCGCCTACGAGCAGTACTTC. It translates to CASSLSLAGGPAYEQYF.

V is TRBV7-6 and J is TRBJ1-3, with D maybe TRBD1 (5 bases). The CDR3 has 15 amino acids. Between the trimmed V and J ends, which lost 0 bases and 4 bases, there was a span of 10 bases. CDR1 and CDR2 (germline): SGHVS, FNYEAQ. CDR3 in amino acids: CASSLAAGDGNTIYF. The CDR3 DNA is TGTGCCAGCAGCTTAGCAGCGGGGGACGGAAACACCATATATTTT.

The sample holds many counts of this clonotype. CDR3: CASSPGTGAFRESYEQYF. CDR3 coding DNA: TGTGCCAGCAGCCCCGGGACAGGGGCCTTCCGGGAGAGTTACGAGCAGTACTTC. The chain uses TRBV12-3 or TRBV12-4 and TRBJ2-7; 10 bases are a match to TRBD1. This CDR3 is built from 18 residues. J lost 4 bases, V lost 6 bases, and 18 bases had no gene match.

With regard to this clonotype: A much larger clone differs from this one at a single base, so this may be a read error. This chain uses TRBV4-3 with TRBJ1-1; D possibly corresponds to TRBD1 (6 bases). Germline V lookup: CDR1 LGHNA, CDR2 YSLEER. V lost 4 bases, J lost 0 bases, and 12 bases lay in between. The CDR3 contains 15 residues. As DNA, the CDR3 is TGCGCCAGCAGCCGAGATGGGGGGCTGAACACTGAAGCTTTCTTT. Its protein is CASSRDGGLNTEAFF.

There are many counts of this clonotype. V gene TRBV27 combines with J gene TRBJ2-3; D not certain. The ends were cut back, 1 base at V and 0 bases at J, with 11 bases in the middle. From germline, CDR1 is MNHEY and CDR2 SMNVEV (reference sequence). The CDR3 consists of 16 residues. CDR3 DNA sequence: TGTGCCAGCAGTTTATGGGCAGGCGTTAGCACAGATACGCAGTATTTT. Its protein is CASSLWAGVSTDTQYF.

A word on this clonotype: In this CDR3 the conserved last residue, phenylalanine or tryptophan, is missing, so a read error is likely. The DNA is omitted, as the CDR3 cannot be located on it reliably, and the CDR3 follows TCRdb's listing. V gene TRBV7-9 combines with J gene TRBJ1-1. The length of the CDR3 is 9 amino acids, counting both ends. Per germline, CDR1 SEHNR and CDR2 FQNEAQ (reference sequence). CDR3 amino acids: CASSLDLLP.

As for this clonotype: Germline is not matched at one junction end, which may reflect a read error. This chain connects TRBV4-3 to TRBJ2-2, with 10 nucleotides matching TRBD2. In germline, CDR1 is LGHNA, CDR2 YSLEER. There are 16 residues in the CDR3. The CDR3 DNA sequence: TGCGCCAGCAGCCCGAGCGGGGGGGCCATGACCGGGGAGCTGCTTTTT. Residues: CASSPSGGAMTGELLF.

This clonotype was recorded many times. The chain couples TRBV21-1 to TRBJ2-3. TRBV21-1 counts as a pseudogene. This CDR3 comprises 13 residues. CDR3 amino acids: CASSDSYTDTQYF. The CDR3, as DNA: TGTGCCAGCAGCGACAGCTACACAGATACGCAGTATTTT.

This clonotype was counted between two and nine times. The rearrangement links TRBV20-1 to TRBJ1-3, with unresolved D. V lost 3 bases to trimming and J lost 0 bases, with 9 bases between them. The germline V gene encodes CDR1 DFQATT and CDR2 SNEGSKA (reference sequence). The CDR3 is made up of 14 amino acids. Here the CDR3 DNA reads TGCAGTGCTAGCGGGATGCTCTCTGGAAACACCATATATTTT. It specifies CSASGMLSGNTIYF.

To note about this clonotype: Being one base from a much bigger clone, this may be a read error. The J gene is TRBJ2-7, the V gene TRBV3-1; tentative D call: TRBD2 (6 bases). The CDR3 is made up of 12 amino acids. The germline CDR1 and CDR2 sequences are LGHDT and YNNKEL (reference sequence). V was trimmed by 4 bases and J by 7 bases, leaving 11 bases between them. The CDR3 sequence is CASSRDGLEQYF. The CDR3 DNA sequence: TGTGCCAGCAGCCGAGACGGACTAGAGCAGTACTTC.

Points on this clonotype: This may come from a read error, since a much larger clone is one base off. V and J are TRBV21-1 and TRBJ2-7; the table's D call of TRBD2 was not tested on the DNA. TRBV21-1 is labeled a pseudogene. CDR3 length equals 17 residues. CDR3 sequence reads: CASSNRRGQVAGEEQYF. CDR3 sequence (DNA): TGTGCCAGCAGCAATAGAAGAGGCCAGGTTGCGGGAGAGGAGCAGTACTTC.

The chain links TRBV20-1 to TRBJ2-1; no clear D gene. The CDR3 consists of 13 residues. Trimming shortened V by 1 base and J by 6 bases, and 10 bases separated the two germline ends. CDR1 and CDR2 (germline): DFQATT, SNEGSKA (reference sequence). CDR3 amino acids: CSARVLVFNEQFF. DNA for the CDR3: TGCAGTGCTAGAGTGCTAGTCTTCAATGAGCAGTTCTTC.

This clonotype was seen ten or more times. A read error may account for a junction end that differs from germline. The CDR3 bases are TGTGCCAGCAGCCCGACTAGTAGGTTGGACTATGGGCACTTC. Encoded protein: CASSPTSRLDYGHF. The chain carries TRBV14 and TRBJ2-1, with D possibly being TRBD2 (6 bases). This CDR3 region has 14 residues. Looked up from germline, CDR1 is SGHDN and CDR2 is FVKESK.